This is a list of T cell receptor beta chains from one sample in a study of neurological immune-mediated disorders. In TCRdb, the 5' RACE reads were re-called with MiXCR into one record per CDR3 protein. This table holds about 70,000 distinct CDR3 sequences, 3% to 4% found once. Sequencing input: PBMCs. Receptors were obtained from a woman in her forties or fifties with multiple sclerosis. The CDR3 runs from the conserved cysteine through the conserved F or W. D genes are given only for firm matches. Clone size, where shown, is once, few, many, or a class for clones that have expanded.

d_call | clone_size | j_call | v_call | cdr3_nt | cdr3_aa
- | many | TRBJ1-1 | TRBV20-1 | TGCAGTGCTAGAGATGGGGCACTGAACACTGAAGCTTTCTTT | CSARDGALNTEAFF
TRBD2 | many | TRBJ2-1 | TRBV20-1 | TGCAGTGCTAGATCGCTAGCGGGAGGGTCCTACAATGAGCAGTTCTTC | CSARSLAGGSYNEQFF
- | - | TRBJ1-1 | TRBV15 | TGTGCCACCAGCAAAAACCCCCGGAGTATGGCTTTCTTT | CATSKNPRSMAFF
TRBD2 | - | TRBJ2-1 | TRBV20-1 | TGCAGTGTCCCGGCAGCGGGGGTCAATGAGCAGTTCTTC | CSVPAAGVNEQFF
- | many | TRBJ2-2 | TRBV4-1 | TGCGCCAGCAGCCAAGAGCCGGAACTAGGGTCCGGGGAGCTGTTTTTT | CASSQEPELGSGELFF
- | many | TRBJ2-3 | TRBV18 | TGTGCCAGCTCGCGGGACAAGGTGGATACGCAGTATTTT | CASSRDKVDTQYF
- | many | TRBJ1-5 | TRBV25-1 | TGTGACAGCAGAAAGGGGGTCCAGCCCCAGCATTTT | CDSRKGVQPQHF
TRBD2 | many | TRBJ2-1 | TRBV12-3/TRBV12-4 | TGTGCCAGCAGTTTATACCGTGGGGGAGCGGGAGGCTCCTACAATGAGCAGTTCTTC | CASSLYRGGAGGSYNEQFF
TRBD2 | many | TRBJ2-1 | TRBV6-2/TRBV6-3 | TGTGCCAGCAGAGTGACTAGCGGCAATGAGCAGTTCTTC | CASRVTSGNEQFF
- | medium-sized | TRBJ2-3 | TRBV15 | TGTGCCACCAGCGGAGGGACAGCCGACACAGATACGCAGTATTTT | CATSGGTADTDTQYF
- | many | TRBJ2-5 | TRBV7-2 | TGTGCCAGCAGCTTAGGGGTCAGGGATAAAGAGACCCAGTACTTC | CASSLGVRDKETQYF
- | many | TRBJ2-1 | TRBV20-1 | TGCAGTGCCCCAACTGGGGGGTACAATGAGCAGTTCTTC | CSAPTGGYNEQFF
- | many | TRBJ1-1 | TRBV20-1 | TGCAGTGCCCCGGGACAAGACAATACTGAAGCTTTCTTT | CSAPGQDNTEAFF
- | many | TRBJ2-2 | TRBV5-1 | TGCGCCAGCAGCTTGATCGGGAACACCGGGGAGCTGTTTTTT | CASSLIGNTGELFF
- | many | TRBJ2-7 | TRBV7-9 | TGTGCCAGCAGCCCCGGTCTCTACGAGCAGTACTTC | CASSPGLYEQYF